The rows below give T cell receptor beta chains drawn from one sample of a study of blood T cells in healthy people across ages. TCRdb recomputed calls from the 5' RACE reads with MiXCR, one row per CDR3 protein. The sample holds roughly 1 million distinct CDR3 sequences; about 25% are singletons and the top ten take 0.65% to 0.75%. The sample was also linked to a second study, of T cells of mothers and their children.

Sequences were obtained from blood. The receptors were gathered from a girl aged 2-15 years in good health. CDR3s include the opening cysteine and the closing phenylalanine or tryptophan. Fields, in order: D gene, V gene, J gene, CDR3 length, clone size, CDR3 DNA, CDR3 protein. A D gene is named only where the DNA matches it firmly. Size is stated for part of the rows, as once, few or many counts, or as a class when the clone is expanded.

d_call: NA
v_call: TRBV21-1
j_call: TRBJ2-6
cdr3_length: 17
clone_size: NA
cdr3_nt: TGTGCCAGCAGCAAAGTGCCGGGGAAGGCTGGGGCCAACGTCCTGACTTTC
cdr3_aa: CASSKVPGKAGANVLTF

d_call: NA
v_call: TRBV20-1
j_call: TRBJ1-1
cdr3_length: 13
clone_size: NA
cdr3_nt: TGCAGTGCTTGGGTAGTAGGGAACACTGAAGCTTTCTTT
cdr3_aa: CSAWVVGNTEAFF

d_call: TRBD1
v_call: TRBV25-1
j_call: TRBJ1-4
cdr3_length: 16
clone_size: NA
cdr3_nt: TGTGCCAGCAGCGCAAGCTCCGGGACAGTTCATGAAAAACTGTTTTTT
cdr3_aa: CASSASSGTVHEKLFF

d_call: NA
v_call: TRBV16
j_call: TRBJ2-1
cdr3_length: 12
clone_size: few
cdr3_nt: TGTGCCAGCAGCCAATTCCACAATGAGCAGTTCTTC
cdr3_aa: CASSQFHNEQFF

d_call: NA
v_call: TRBV29-1
j_call: TRBJ2-2
cdr3_length: 13
clone_size: few
cdr3_nt: TGCAGCGTCGGGGCAGGGAACACCGGGGAGCTGTTTTTT
cdr3_aa: CSVGAGNTGELFF

d_call: NA
v_call: TRBV6-5
j_call: TRBJ2-5
cdr3_length: 14
clone_size: NA
cdr3_nt: TGTGCCAGCAGTTACGGGAGGGGGCAAGAGACCCAGTACTTC
cdr3_aa: CASSYGRGQETQYF

d_call: NA
v_call: TRBV5-6
j_call: TRBJ1-1
cdr3_length: 17
clone_size: NA
cdr3_nt: TGTGCCAGCAGCCGCCGAATAGGGGCTCCGTTCAACACTGAAGCTTTCTTT
cdr3_aa: CASSRRIGAPFNTEAFF

d_call: NA
v_call: TRBV3-1
j_call: TRBJ1-3
cdr3_length: 20
clone_size: few
cdr3_nt: TGTGCCAGCAGCCAAGCGCGGGGAGTGTGGAGTACCCTGGAAGGAAACACCATATATTTT
cdr3_aa: CASSQARGVWSTLEGNTIYF

d_call: TRBD2
v_call: TRBV29-1
j_call: TRBJ2-1
cdr3_length: 15
clone_size: NA
cdr3_nt: TGCAGCGTTGAGTACGCGGGAGGCCCTTACAATGAGCAGTTCTTC
cdr3_aa: CSVEYAGGPYNEQFF

d_call: TRBD2
v_call: TRBV20-1
j_call: TRBJ2-1
cdr3_length: 14
clone_size: once
cdr3_nt: TGCAGTGCGTCCGGGACTAGCGGGTTCAATGAGCAGTTCTTC
cdr3_aa: CSASGTSGFNEQFF

d_call: NA
v_call: TRBV14
j_call: TRBJ2-4
cdr3_length: 11
clone_size: few
cdr3_nt: TGTGCCAGCAGCCAAGCGGCCATTCAGTACTTC
cdr3_aa: CASSQAAIQYF

d_call: NA
v_call: TRBV5-5
j_call: TRBJ1-1
cdr3_length: 13
clone_size: few
cdr3_nt: TGTGCCAGCAGCTCGGGACACCTAATTGAAGCTTTCTTT
cdr3_aa: CASSSGHLIEAFF

d_call: NA
v_call: TRBV2
j_call: TRBJ1-4
cdr3_length: 16
clone_size: once
cdr3_nt: TGTGCCAGCAGTGTCGATCACAGGGAGGTGAGGGAAAAACTGTTTTTT
cdr3_aa: CASSVDHREVREKLFF

d_call: TRBD1
v_call: TRBV6-5
j_call: TRBJ1-1
cdr3_length: 14
clone_size: NA
cdr3_nt: TGTGCCAGCAGTTACGGGACAGGGAATGCTGAAGCTTTCTTT
cdr3_aa: CASSYGTGNAEAFF

d_call: TRBD1
v_call: TRBV20-1
j_call: TRBJ1-1
cdr3_length: 15
clone_size: NA
cdr3_nt: TGCAGTGCTAGGAGGGGGGCGACAGGGGTCACTGAAGCTTTCTTT
cdr3_aa: CSARRGATGVTEAFF

d_call: NA
v_call: TRBV20-1
j_call: TRBJ1-5
cdr3_length: 14
clone_size: many
cdr3_nt: TGCAGTGCTAAGGCCCCGGGGGGATATCAGCCCCAGCATTTT
cdr3_aa: CSAKAPGGYQPQHF

d_call: TRBD1
v_call: TRBV25-1
j_call: TRBJ1-4
cdr3_length: 17
clone_size: NA
cdr3_nt: TGTGCCAGCAGTGAGCCCTGGAGGGGGCGCGAGAATGAAAAACTGTTTTTT
cdr3_aa: CASSEPWRGRENEKLFF

d_call: TRBD2
v_call: TRBV19
j_call: TRBJ2-1
cdr3_length: 13
clone_size: NA
cdr3_nt: TGTGCCAGTGACGGGGGGGAAAGGAATGAGCAGTTCTTC
cdr3_aa: CASDGGERNEQFF

d_call: NA
v_call: TRBV4-2
j_call: TRBJ2-7
cdr3_length: 14
clone_size: NA
cdr3_nt: TGTGCCAGCAGCCAAGAACAACAGTCCTACGAGCAGTACTTC
cdr3_aa: CASSQEQQSYEQYF

d_call: NA
v_call: TRBV28
j_call: TRBJ2-7
cdr3_length: 15
clone_size: NA
cdr3_nt: TGTGCCAGCAGGGGGCTTGACAGGTCCCCCTACGAGCAGTACTTC
cdr3_aa: CASRGLDRSPYEQYF

d_call: NA
v_call: TRBV7-8
j_call: TRBJ2-1
cdr3_length: 14
clone_size: NA
cdr3_nt: TGTGCCAGCAGCCCGGGACGTAATCACAATGAGCAGTTCTTC
cdr3_aa: CASSPGRNHNEQFF

d_call: TRBD2
v_call: TRBV14
j_call: TRBJ2-5
cdr3_length: 22
clone_size: NA
cdr3_nt: TGTGCCAGCAGCCAATTAATCATTGAGGGGACTAGCCGTCTTCTTTTCGAAGGGACCCAGTACTTC
cdr3_aa: CASSQLIIEGTSRLLFEGTQYF

d_call: TRBD1
v_call: TRBV7-9
j_call: TRBJ2-1
cdr3_length: 16
clone_size: NA
cdr3_nt: TGTGCCAGCAGCTCGCTTGGACAGGGCACCTACAATGAGCAGTTCTTC
cdr3_aa: CASSSLGQGTYNEQFF

d_call: TRBD2
v_call: TRBV7-6
j_call: TRBJ2-3
cdr3_length: 17
clone_size: few
cdr3_nt: TGTGCCAGCAGCCTCAGCCGCACTAGCGGAGATTCAGATACGCAGTATTTT
cdr3_aa: CASSLSRTSGDSDTQYF

d_call: TRBD2
v_call: TRBV20-1
j_call: TRBJ2-3
cdr3_length: 15
clone_size: NA
cdr3_nt: TGCAGTGCTAGAGTGGCGGGGGGCCTCCCAGATACGCAGTATTTT
cdr3_aa: CSARVAGGLPDTQYF

d_call: TRBD2
v_call: TRBV6-6
j_call: TRBJ2-3
cdr3_length: 15
clone_size: few
cdr3_nt: TGTGCCAGCAGTCACTTTGCGGGAGGAGACAATACGCAGTATTTT
cdr3_aa: CASSHFAGGDNTQYF

d_call: NA
v_call: TRBV3-1
j_call: TRBJ2-5
cdr3_length: 15
clone_size: NA
cdr3_nt: TGTGCCAGCAGCCACTCTAGTCAGTGGCAAGAGACCCAGTACTTC
cdr3_aa: CASSHSSQWQETQYF

d_call: NA
v_call: TRBV28
j_call: TRBJ2-7
cdr3_length: 14
clone_size: few
cdr3_nt: TGTGCCAGCAGTTTTGGCGGAGAGTTCCACGAGCAGTACTTC
cdr3_aa: CASSFGGEFHEQYF

d_call: TRBD2
v_call: TRBV4-1
j_call: TRBJ2-1
cdr3_length: 15
clone_size: NA
cdr3_nt: TGCGCCAGCAGCCACCCGGGACTAGGGGACAATGAGCAGTTCTTC
cdr3_aa: CASSHPGLGDNEQFF

d_call: TRBD1
v_call: TRBV29-1
j_call: TRBJ2-7
cdr3_length: 14
clone_size: few
cdr3_nt: TGCAGCGTTGAAGATCCGGGACAGAGCTACGAGCAGTACTTC
cdr3_aa: CSVEDPGQSYEQYF

d_call: NA
v_call: TRBV3-1
j_call: TRBJ2-4
cdr3_length: 13
clone_size: NA
cdr3_nt: TGTGCCAGCAGCCAAACTAGCAAAAACATTCAGTACTTC
cdr3_aa: CASSQTSKNIQYF

d_call: TRBD2
v_call: TRBV14
j_call: TRBJ2-7
cdr3_length: 17
clone_size: NA
cdr3_nt: TGTGCCAGCAGCCAAGATAGGTGGGGGACTAGCGGCTACGAGCAGTACTTC
cdr3_aa: CASSQDRWGTSGYEQYF

d_call: TRBD1
v_call: TRBV9
j_call: TRBJ1-2
cdr3_length: 15
clone_size: NA
cdr3_nt: TGTGCCAGCAGCGACGCCCGGGACAGCACCTATGGCTACACCTTC
cdr3_aa: CASSDARDSTYGYTF

d_call: NA
v_call: TRBV7-2
j_call: TRBJ2-5
cdr3_length: 15
clone_size: NA
cdr3_nt: TGTGCCAGCAGCCCCACGGCGGAGGCCGTGGAGACCCAGTACTTC
cdr3_aa: CASSPTAEAVETQYF

d_call: TRBD2
v_call: TRBV5-6
j_call: TRBJ2-1
cdr3_length: 15
clone_size: few
cdr3_nt: TGTGCCAGCAGCTTGAATCCGGGACTAAGCAATGAGCAGTTCTTC
cdr3_aa: CASSLNPGLSNEQFF

d_call: NA
v_call: TRBV7-9
j_call: TRBJ2-1
cdr3_length: 12
clone_size: NA
cdr3_nt: TGTGCCAGCAGCCGAGGACTTTTAGGGCAGTTCTTC
cdr3_aa: CASSRGLLGQFF

d_call: TRBD1
v_call: TRBV7-8
j_call: TRBJ1-3
cdr3_length: 15
clone_size: few
cdr3_nt: TGTGCCAGCAGCAACCGGGACAGGGTATTGAACACCATATATTTT
cdr3_aa: CASSNRDRVLNTIYF

d_call: NA
v_call: TRBV20-1
j_call: TRBJ2-7
cdr3_length: 12
clone_size: few
cdr3_nt: TGCAGTGCGTTACGGCAAGACTACGAGCAGTACTTC
cdr3_aa: CSALRQDYEQYF

d_call: NA
v_call: TRBV20-1
j_call: TRBJ2-5
cdr3_length: 13
clone_size: few
cdr3_nt: TGCAGTGCAACGTTAGCGGCACAAGAGACCCAGTACTTC
cdr3_aa: CSATLAAQETQYF

d_call: NA
v_call: TRBV6-1
j_call: TRBJ2-5
cdr3_length: 16
clone_size: few
cdr3_nt: TGTGCCAGCAGCCGAGGACAATTGGGGGTGGTAGAGACCCAGTACTTC
cdr3_aa: CASSRGQLGVVETQYF

d_call: NA
v_call: TRBV20-1
j_call: TRBJ2-5
cdr3_length: 11
clone_size: NA
cdr3_nt: TGCAGTGCTAGTCACAGGGACGACCAGTACTTC
cdr3_aa: CSASHRDDQYF

d_call: NA
v_call: TRBV6-1
j_call: TRBJ2-5
cdr3_length: 11
clone_size: NA
cdr3_nt: TGTGCCAGCAGTGAAGACGGTCGGCCAGGCTTC
cdr3_aa: CASSEDGRPGF

d_call: NA
v_call: TRBV21-1
j_call: TRBJ2-4
cdr3_length: 15
clone_size: NA
cdr3_nt: TGTGCCAGCAGCAAAGCGCATAATGGAAAGGACATTCTGTACTTC
cdr3_aa: CASSKAHNGKDILYF

d_call: NA
v_call: TRBV20-1
j_call: TRBJ1-4
cdr3_length: 11
clone_size: many
cdr3_nt: TGCAGTGCTAGAGGCGGTGAAAAACTGTTTTTT
cdr3_aa: CSARGGEKLFF

d_call: TRBD1
v_call: TRBV20-1
j_call: TRBJ2-7
cdr3_length: 12
clone_size: NA
cdr3_nt: TGCAGTGCTTCATTCAGGGGGAACGAGCAGTACTTC
cdr3_aa: CSASFRGNEQYF

d_call: TRBD2
v_call: TRBV14
j_call: TRBJ2-3
cdr3_length: 16
clone_size: NA
cdr3_nt: TGTGCCAGCAGCCAGGGGATTCGGGGGGGCACAGATACGCAGTATTTT
cdr3_aa: CASSQGIRGGTDTQYF